The T cell receptor (beta chain) described here comes from a study of response to subunit inactivated influenza vaccine. Study results and caveats: Authors suggested few new T cells are recruited by each seasonal influenza vaccination.

TCRdb fed the RT-PCR reads into MiXCR, producing one record per CDR3 protein. The table includes roughly 520,000 distinct CDR3 sequences, 25% detected once. V was shortened by 5 bases and J by 7 bases, with 21 bases between the two germline ends. Looked up from germline, CDR1 is MRHNA and CDR2 is SNTAGT. The CDR3 consists of 16 residues. This clonotype turned up a few times. The target antigen is unknown. The sequence derives from a man in his fifties or sixties who received an inactivated influenza vaccine. The chain is built from TRBV6-4 and TRBJ2-1; maybe TRBD2 (5 bases). The sample in question was CD4+ T cells sorted from PBMCs, obtained 5 days after vaccination. CDR3 region: CASSSSSIGVGNEQFF. The CDR3 DNA reads as TGTGCCAGCAGTTCCTCCTCGATCGGGGTTGGGAATGAGCAGTTCTTC.